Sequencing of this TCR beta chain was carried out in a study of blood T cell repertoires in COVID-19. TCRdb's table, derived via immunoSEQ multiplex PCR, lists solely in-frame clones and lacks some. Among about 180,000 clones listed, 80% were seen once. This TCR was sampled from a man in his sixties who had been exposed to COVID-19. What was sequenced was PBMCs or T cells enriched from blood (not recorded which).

This CDR3 is CAISPGTGENSPLHF. The CDR3 DNA reads TGTGCCATCAGTCCTGGGACAGGGGAGAATTCACCCCTCCACTTT. This chain joins TRBV10-3 and TRBJ1-6; the match to TRBD1 covers 10 bases. This CDR3 comprises 15 residues. The ends lost 5 bases at V and 7 bases at J; junction bases unmatched: 5. CDR1 and CDR2 (germline): ENHRY, SYGVKD.